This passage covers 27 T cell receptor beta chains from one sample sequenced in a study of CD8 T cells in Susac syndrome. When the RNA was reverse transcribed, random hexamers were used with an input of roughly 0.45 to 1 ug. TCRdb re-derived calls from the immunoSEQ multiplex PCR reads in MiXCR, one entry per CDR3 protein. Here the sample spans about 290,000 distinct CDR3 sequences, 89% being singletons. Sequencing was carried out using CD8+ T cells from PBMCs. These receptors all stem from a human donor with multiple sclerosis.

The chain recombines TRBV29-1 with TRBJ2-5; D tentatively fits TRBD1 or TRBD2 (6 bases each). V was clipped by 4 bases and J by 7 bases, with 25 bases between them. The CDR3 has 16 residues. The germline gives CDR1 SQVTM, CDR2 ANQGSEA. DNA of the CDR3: TGCAGCGTTGGCGGGGCGGACAGTTTGCTGGCCGGGACCCAGTACTTC. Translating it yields CSVGGADSLLAGTQYF.

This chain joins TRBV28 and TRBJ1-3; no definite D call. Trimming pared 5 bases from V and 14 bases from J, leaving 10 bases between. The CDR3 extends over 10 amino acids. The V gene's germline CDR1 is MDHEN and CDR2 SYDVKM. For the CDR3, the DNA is TGTGCCAGCAGTACCTCCGAGGTATATTTT. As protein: CASSTSEVYF. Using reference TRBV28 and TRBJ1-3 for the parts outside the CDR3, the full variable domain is DVKVTQSSRYLVKRTGEKVFLECVQDMDHENMFWYRQDPGLGLRLIYFSYDVKMKEKGDIPEGYSVSREKKERFSLILESASTNQTSMYLCASSTSEVYFGEGSWLTVV.

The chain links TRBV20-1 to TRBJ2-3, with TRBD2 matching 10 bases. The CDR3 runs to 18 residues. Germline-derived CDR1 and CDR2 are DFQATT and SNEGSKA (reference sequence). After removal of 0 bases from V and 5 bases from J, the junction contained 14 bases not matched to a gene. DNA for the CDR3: TGCAGTGCTAGAGATAAACGACTAGCGGGCACATGGGGAGATACGCAGTATTTT. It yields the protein CSARDKRLAGTWGDTQYF.

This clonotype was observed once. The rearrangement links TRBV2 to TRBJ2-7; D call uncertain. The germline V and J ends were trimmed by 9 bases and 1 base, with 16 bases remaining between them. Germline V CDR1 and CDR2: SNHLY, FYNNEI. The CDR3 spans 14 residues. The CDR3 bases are TGTGCCAGAGGACGGTCAGGAGCTTCCTACGAGCAGTACTTC. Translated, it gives CARGRSGASYEQYF. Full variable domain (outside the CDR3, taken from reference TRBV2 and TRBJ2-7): EPEVTQTPSHQVTQMGQEVILRCVPISNHLYFYWYRQILGQKVEFLVSFYNNEISEKSEIFDDQFSVERPDGSNFTLKIRSTKLEDSAMYFCARGRSGASYEQYFGPGTRLTVT.

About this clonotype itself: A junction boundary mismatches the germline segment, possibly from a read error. CDR3 DNA sequence: TGCAGTGCTAGAGGCTCAGTTAGCGAGCTACCCTACGGGCAGTACTTC. It is translated as CSARGSVSELPYGQYF. V usage is TRBV20-1 and J usage is TRBJ2-7; a possible D gene is TRBD2 (5 bases). The CDR3 is 16 amino acids. Germline CDR1 DFQATT, CDR2 SNEGSKA (reference sequence).

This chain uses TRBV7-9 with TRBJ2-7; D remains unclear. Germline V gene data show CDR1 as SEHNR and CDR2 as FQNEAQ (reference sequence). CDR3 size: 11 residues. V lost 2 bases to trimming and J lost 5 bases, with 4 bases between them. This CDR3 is CASSLNNEQYF. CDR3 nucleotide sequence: TGTGCCAGCAGCTTAAATAACGAGCAGTACTTC.

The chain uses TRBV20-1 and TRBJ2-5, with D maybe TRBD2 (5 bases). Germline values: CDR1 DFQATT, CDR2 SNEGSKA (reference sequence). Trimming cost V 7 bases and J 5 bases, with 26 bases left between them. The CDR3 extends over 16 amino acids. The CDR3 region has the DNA TGCAGTGTTCCCGACTTCCCTAGCCGGGAAGGGGAGACCCAGTACTTC. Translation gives CSVPDFPSREGETQYF.

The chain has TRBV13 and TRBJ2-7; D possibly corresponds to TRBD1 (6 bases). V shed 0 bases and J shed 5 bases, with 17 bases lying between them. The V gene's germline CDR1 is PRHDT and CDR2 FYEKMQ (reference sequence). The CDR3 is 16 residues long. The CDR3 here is CASSLGSTGVLDEQYF. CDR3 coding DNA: TGTGCCAGCAGCTTAGGATCGACAGGCGTCTTAGACGAGCAGTACTTC.

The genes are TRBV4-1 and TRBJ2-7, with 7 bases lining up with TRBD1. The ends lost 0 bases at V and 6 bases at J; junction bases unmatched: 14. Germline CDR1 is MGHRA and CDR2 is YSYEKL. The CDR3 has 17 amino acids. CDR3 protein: CASSQDWVGQVLFEQYF. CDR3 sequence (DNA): TGCGCCAGCAGCCAAGATTGGGTTGGACAGGTTCTATTCGAGCAGTACTTC.

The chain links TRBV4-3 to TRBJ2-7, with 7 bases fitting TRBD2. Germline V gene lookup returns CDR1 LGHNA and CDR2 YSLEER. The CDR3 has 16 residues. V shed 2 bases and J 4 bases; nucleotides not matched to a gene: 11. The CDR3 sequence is CASSQHGAGESYEQYF. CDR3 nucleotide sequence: TGCGCCAGCAGCCAACACGGGGCGGGAGAGTCGTACGAGCAGTACTTC.

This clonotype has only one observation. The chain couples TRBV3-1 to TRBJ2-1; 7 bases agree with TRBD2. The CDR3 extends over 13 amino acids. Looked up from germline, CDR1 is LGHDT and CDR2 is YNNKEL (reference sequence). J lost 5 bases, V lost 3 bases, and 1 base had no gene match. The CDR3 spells CASSQGLNNEQFF. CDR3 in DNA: TGTGCCAGCAGCCAGGGACTAAACAATGAGCAGTTCTTC.

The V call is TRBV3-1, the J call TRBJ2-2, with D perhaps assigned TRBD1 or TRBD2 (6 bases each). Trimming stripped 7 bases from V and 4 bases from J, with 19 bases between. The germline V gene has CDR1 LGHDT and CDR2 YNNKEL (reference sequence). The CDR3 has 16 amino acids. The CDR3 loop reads CASTPGARNPTGELFF. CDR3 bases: TGTGCCAGCACGCCGGGGGCCCGGAATCCCACCGGGGAGCTGTTTTTT.

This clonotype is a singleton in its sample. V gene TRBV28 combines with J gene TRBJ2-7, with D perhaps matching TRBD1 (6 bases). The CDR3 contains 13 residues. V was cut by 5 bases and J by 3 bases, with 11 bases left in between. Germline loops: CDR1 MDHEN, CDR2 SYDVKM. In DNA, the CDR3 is TGTGCCAGCAGTATCCACAGGGTCTACGAGCAGTACTTC. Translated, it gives CASSIHRVYEQYF.

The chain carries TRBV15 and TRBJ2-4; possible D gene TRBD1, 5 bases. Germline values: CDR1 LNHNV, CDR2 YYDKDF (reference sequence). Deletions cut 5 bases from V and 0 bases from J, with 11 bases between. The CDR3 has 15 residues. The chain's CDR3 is CATSRQHLAKNIQYF. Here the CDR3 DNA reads TGTGCCACCAGCCGACAGCATCTAGCCAAAAACATTCAGTACTTC.

The CDR3 DNA sequence: TGTGCCAGCAGTGAAGGGCCAAGGGCTCTCCCCCAAGAGACCCAGTACTTC. Amino acid sequence: CASSEGPRALPQETQYF. The J gene is TRBJ2-5, the V gene TRBV2, with unresolved D. Trimming shortened V by 1 base and J by 1 base, and 16 bases separated the two germline ends. Germline loops: CDR1 SNHLY, CDR2 FYNNEI. CDR3 length: 17 amino acids.

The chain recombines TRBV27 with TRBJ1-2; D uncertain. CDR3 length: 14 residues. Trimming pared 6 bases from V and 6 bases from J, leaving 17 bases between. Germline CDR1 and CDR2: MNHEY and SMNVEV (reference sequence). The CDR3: CASSPGSQRDGYTF. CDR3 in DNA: TGTGCCAGCAGCCCCGGGTCCCAGCGGGATGGCTACACCTTC.

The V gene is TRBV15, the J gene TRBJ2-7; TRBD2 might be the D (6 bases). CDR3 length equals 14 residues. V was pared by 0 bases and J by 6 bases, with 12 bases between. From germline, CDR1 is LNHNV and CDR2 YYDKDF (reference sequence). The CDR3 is CATSRESRRGEQYF. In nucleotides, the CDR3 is TGTGCCACCAGCAGAGAATCTCGGCGGGGCGAGCAGTACTTC.

The CDR3 nucleotides read TGCAGCGCCCGGGATTTCGGCGGATACAATGAGCAGTTCTTC. Translated: CSARDFGGYNEQFF. The chain carries TRBV29-1 and TRBJ2-1, with D possibly being TRBD2 (5 bases). Germline V gene sequence: CDR1 SQVTM, CDR2 ANQGSEA. V was trimmed by 7 bases and J by 4 bases, leaving 17 bases between them. CDR3 length: 14 residues.

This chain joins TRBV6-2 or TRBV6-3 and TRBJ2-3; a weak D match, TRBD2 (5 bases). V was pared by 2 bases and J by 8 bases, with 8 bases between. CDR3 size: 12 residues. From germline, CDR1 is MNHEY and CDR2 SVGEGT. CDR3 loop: CASSYPGSTQYF. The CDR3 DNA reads TGTGCCAGCAGTTACCCGGGGTCTACGCAGTATTTT.

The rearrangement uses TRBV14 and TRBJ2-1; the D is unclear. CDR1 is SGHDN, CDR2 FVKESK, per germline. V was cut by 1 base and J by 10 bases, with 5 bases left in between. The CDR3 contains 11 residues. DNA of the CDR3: TGTGCCAGCAGCCAAGGTCCAGAGCAGTTCTTC. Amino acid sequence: CASSQGPEQFF. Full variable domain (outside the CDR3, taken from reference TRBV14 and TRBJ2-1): EAGVTQFPSHSVIEKGQTVTLRCDPISGHDNLYWYRRVMGKEIKFLLHFVKESKQDESGMPNNRFLAERTGGTYSTLKVQPAELEDSGVYFCASSQGPEQFFGPGTRLTVL.

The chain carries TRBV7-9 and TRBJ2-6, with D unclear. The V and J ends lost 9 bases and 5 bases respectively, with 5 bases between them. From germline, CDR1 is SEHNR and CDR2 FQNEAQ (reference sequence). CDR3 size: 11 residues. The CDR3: CASGWANVLTF. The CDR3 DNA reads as TGTGCCAGTGGCTGGGCCAACGTCCTGACTTTC.

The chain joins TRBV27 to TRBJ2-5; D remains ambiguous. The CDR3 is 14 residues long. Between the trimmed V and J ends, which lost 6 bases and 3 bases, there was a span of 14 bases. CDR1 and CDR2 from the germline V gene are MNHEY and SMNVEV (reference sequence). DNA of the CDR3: TGTGCCAGCAGCCCCCTCTTCTCCGAAGAGACCCAGTACTTC. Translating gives CASSPLFSEETQYF.

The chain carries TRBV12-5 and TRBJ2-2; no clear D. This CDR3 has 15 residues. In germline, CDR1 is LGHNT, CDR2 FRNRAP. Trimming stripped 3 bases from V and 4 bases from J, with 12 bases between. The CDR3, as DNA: TGTGCTAGTGGTTTCGAGCCACGCGGCACCGGGGAGCTGTTTTTT. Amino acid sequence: CASGFEPRGTGELFF.

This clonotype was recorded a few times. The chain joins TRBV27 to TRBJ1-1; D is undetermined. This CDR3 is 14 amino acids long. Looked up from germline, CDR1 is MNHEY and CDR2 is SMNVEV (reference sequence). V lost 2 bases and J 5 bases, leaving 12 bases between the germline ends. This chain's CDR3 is CASSLRLGWTEAFF. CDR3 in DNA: TGTGCCAGCAGTTTACGGCTTGGGTGGACTGAAGCTTTCTTT.

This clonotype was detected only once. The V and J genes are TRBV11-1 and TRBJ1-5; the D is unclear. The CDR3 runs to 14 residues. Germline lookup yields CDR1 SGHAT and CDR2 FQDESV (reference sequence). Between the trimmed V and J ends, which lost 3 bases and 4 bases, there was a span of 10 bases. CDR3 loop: CASSFRTANQPQHF. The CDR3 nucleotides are TGTGCCAGCAGCTTTCGGACCGCGAATCAGCCCCAGCATTTT.

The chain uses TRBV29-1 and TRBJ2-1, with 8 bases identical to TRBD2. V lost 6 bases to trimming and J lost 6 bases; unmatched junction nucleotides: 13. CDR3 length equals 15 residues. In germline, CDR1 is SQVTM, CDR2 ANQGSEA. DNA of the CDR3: TGCAGCGTCCGCAGGAACGGGAGGGTCCGCAATGAGCAGTTCTTC. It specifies CSVRRNGRVRNEQFF.

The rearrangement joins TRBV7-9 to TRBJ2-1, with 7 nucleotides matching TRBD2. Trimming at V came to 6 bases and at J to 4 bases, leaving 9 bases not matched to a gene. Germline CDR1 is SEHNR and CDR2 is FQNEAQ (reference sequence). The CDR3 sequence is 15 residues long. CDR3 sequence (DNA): TGTGCCAGCAGTGTTTCAACGGGGGGATACAATGAGCAGTTCTTC. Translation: CASSVSTGGYNEQFF. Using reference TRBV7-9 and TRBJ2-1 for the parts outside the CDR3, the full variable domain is DTGVSQNPRHKITKRGQNVTFRCDPISEHNRLYWYRQTLGQGPEFLTYFQNEAQLEKSRLLSDRFSAERPKGSFSTLEIQRTEQGDSAMYLCASSVSTGGYNEQFFGPGTRLTVL.